Shown below are 6 T cell receptor beta chains from a single sample sequenced in a study of blood T cell repertoires in COVID-19. Libraries were prepared by immunoSEQ multiplex PCR; TCRdb keeps only in-frame clonotypes and omits some of them. The sample yields 88,000 or so clones, 81% seen once. Sequenced: peripheral blood. These receptors all stem from a man in his sixties with acute or convalescent COVID-19.

By sample fraction, this clone is medium-sized. This chain uses TRBV6-2 or TRBV6-3 with TRBJ1-2; TRBD1 is a possible D gene (6 bases). Trimming removed 6 bases at V and 6 bases at J, with 11 bases between. Germline assignment: CDR1 MNHEY and CDR2 SVGEGT. The CDR3 totals 12 residues. CDR3 in amino acids: CASSQQGHGYTF. For the CDR3, the DNA is TGTGCCAGCAGCCAACAGGGCCATGGCTACACCTTC.

This chain connects TRBV14 to TRBJ1-1; D is ambiguous. The CDR3 sequence is 13 residues long. Germline values: CDR1 SGHDN, CDR2 FVKESK. Trimming pared 0 bases from V and 10 bases from J, leaving 12 bases between. As DNA, the CDR3 is TGTGCCAGCAGCCAAGATCAAGGAGGGCGAGCTTTCTTT. Encoded protein: CASSQDQGGRAFF. Full variable domain (rest looked up from reference TRBV14 and TRBJ1-1): EAGVTQFPSHSVIEKGQTVTLRCDPISGHDNLYWYRRVMGKEIKFLLHFVKESKQDESGMPNNRFLAERTGGTYSTLKVQPAELEDSGVYFCASSQDQGGRAFFGQGTRLTVV.

The chain couples TRBV7-2 to TRBJ2-5; 8 bases line up with TRBD1. Germline V CDR1 and CDR2: SGHTA, FQGNSA. Trimming took 1 base from V and 5 from J; bases not matched to a gene: 6. The CDR3 length is 15 residues. The CDR3 bases are TGTGCCAGCAGCTTAGGGTCAGGGGGCCGGGAGACCCAGTACTTC. It yields the protein CASSLGSGGRETQYF.

The chain carries TRBV12-3 or TRBV12-4 and TRBJ1-1, with D possibly TRBD1 on 6 matching bases. This CDR3 contains 13 residues. Between the trimmed V and J ends, which lost 6 bases and 7 bases, there was a span of 15 bases. The CDR3 DNA reads as TGTGCCAGCAGGCGGACAGAGGGCAGTGAAGCTTTCTTT. This translates into CASRRTEGSEAFF.

The chain employs TRBV19 and TRBJ2-1; 8 bases align to TRBD2. Trimming cost V 4 bases and J 2 bases; bases outside gene matches: 10. The germline V gene encodes CDR1 LNHDA and CDR2 SQIVND (reference sequence). The CDR3 runs to 17 residues. CDR3 sequence: CASSTLLTSGTYNEQFF. The CDR3 DNA sequence: TGTGCCAGTAGTACCCTCCTTACTAGCGGTACCTACAATGAGCAGTTCTTC.

The rearrangement uses TRBV19 and TRBJ1-4; no clear D. CDR1 and CDR2 from the germline V gene are LNHDA and SQIVND (reference sequence). The germline V and J ends were trimmed by 9 bases and 2 bases, with 10 bases remaining between them. The CDR3 has 13 amino acids. The CDR3 region is CASQQLTNEKLFF. CDR3 DNA sequence: TGTGCCAGCCAACAGTTGACTAATGAAAAACTGTTTTTT.